This TCR beta chain was identified during a study of T cells in localized non-small cell lung cancer. The study, taken as a whole, reports: T cell clonality was highest in uninvolved adjacent lung, above tumor. Across samples, adjacent lung featured a median roughly 56 of the top 100 tumor clones. Sequencing was restricted to one tumor region; therefore, heterogeneity remains possible.

Germline assignment: CDR1 SGHRS and CDR2 YFSETQ. J lost 3 bases, V lost 3 bases, and 7 bases had no gene match. The length of the CDR3 is 16 residues. The assay was immunoSEQ multiplex PCR, and TCRdb's table has in-frame clones only and misses some. The sample comprises about 72,000 clones, roughly 86% of which are singletons, and around an eighth rests with the top ten. With regard to this clone: Its antigen is not known.

This TCR was recovered from a female donor aged 60 or older with stage I lung adenocarcinoma. The sequencing here drew on peripheral blood, taken before any cancer treatment. This chain joins TRBV5-1 and TRBJ2-3; TRBD1 matches at 10 bases. The CDR3 here is CASSSRGQGQTDTQYF. The CDR3 nucleotides read TGCGCCAGCAGCTCCCGGGGACAGGGGCAGACAGATACGCAGTATTTT.